These 21 T cell receptor beta chains share one sample of origin, sequenced in a study of control samples from healthy donors and cancer patients (dated by TCRdb to the early 2020s). Library preparation was by the immunoSEQ multiplex PCR assay. TCRdb's version of the immuneACCESS table is confined to in-frame rearrangements and falls short of the full clone set. An unresolved V gene accounts for under half of the shortfall where checked; the remainder is of unknown origin. The sample table records tens of thousands of clones; about 90% of these occur just once. The leading ten clones occupy less than 7% of the sample. Material for sequencing was blood. These receptors all stem from a man aged 50-59 years in good health.

The rearrangement uses TRBV24-1 and TRBJ2-5; 8 nucleotides agree with TRBD1. J lost 2 bases, V lost 4 bases, and 8 bases had no gene match. This CDR3 spans 16 amino acids. The germline CDR1 and CDR2 sequences are KGHDR and SFDVKD. DNA for the CDR3: TGTGCCACCAGTGACGAGGTTCACAGGGGGCAAGAGACCCAGTACTTC. This codes for CATSDEVHRGQETQYF.

This chain uses TRBV7-9 with TRBJ2-3, with D possibly matching TRBD2 (6 bases). The V gene's germline CDR1 is SEHNR and CDR2 FQNEAQ (reference sequence). This CDR3 has 17 amino acids. V was clipped by 2 bases and J by 3 bases, with 18 bases between them. The CDR3 is CASSLMIGGGSTDTQYF. The CDR3 nucleotides are TGTGCCAGCAGCTTAATGATTGGGGGAGGATCGACAGATACGCAGTATTTT.

The gene calls are TRBV5-4 and TRBJ2-3, with D perhaps being TRBD1 or TRBD2 (5 bases each). CDR1 and CDR2 (germline): SGHNT, YYREEE (reference sequence). The CDR3 covers 14 residues. V lost 7 bases, J lost 2 bases, and 14 bases lay in between. CDR3 residues: CASGAGGYTDTQYF. The CDR3 DNA follows: TGTGCCAGCGGGGCTGGCGGGTACACAGATACGCAGTATTTT.

The rearrangement joins TRBV11-3 to TRBJ2-1; the match to TRBD1 covers 12 bases. CDR3 length: 15 amino acids. Germline V gene sequence: CDR1 SGHNT, CDR2 YENEEA. The junction had 6 bases not matched to a gene; V was cut back by 5 bases and J by 7 bases. CDR3 in amino acids: CASSPGQGARNEQFF. CDR3 sequence (DNA): TGTGCCAGCAGCCCGGGACAGGGGGCGAGAAATGAGCAGTTCTTC.

The chain carries TRBV6-5 and TRBJ2-7, with D possibly matching TRBD1 (5 bases). Germline CDR1 is MNHEY and CDR2 is SVGAGI. V was pared by 6 bases and J by 6 bases, with 15 bases between. The CDR3 consists of 13 residues. The CDR3 DNA reads as TGTGCCAGCAGACCAACCACAGGTCGCGAGCAGTACTTC. Its translation: CASRPTTGREQYF.

The chain couples TRBV5-4 to TRBJ2-2; 13 nucleotides line up with TRBD2. CDR1 SGHNT and CDR2 YYREEE come from the germline V gene (reference sequence). CDR3 size: 16 residues. The trim removed 5 bases at V and 5 bases at J, leaving 6 bases unmatched. In DNA form, the CDR3 reads TGTGCCAGCAGACCGGGACTAGCGGGGTCTACCGGGGAGCTGTTTTTT. Residues: CASRPGLAGSTGELFF.

The chain employs TRBV27 and TRBJ2-2; D ambiguous. This CDR3 has 15 amino acids. CDR1 is MNHEY and CDR2 is SMNVEV in the germline V gene (reference sequence). V was clipped by 4 bases and J by 6 bases, with 15 bases between them. The CDR3 nucleotides read TGTGCCAGCAGTTCCCAAGGGCTGAATCCCGGGGAGCTGTTTTTT. Translation: CASSSQGLNPGELFF.

This sequence joins TRBV27 and TRBJ2-7, with TRBD1 matching 10 bases. The CDR3 is 17 amino acids. CDR1 is MNHEY and CDR2 is SMNVEV in the germline V gene (reference sequence). V shed 2 bases, J shed 3 bases, and the junction held 10 bases outside the gene matches. In DNA form, the CDR3 reads TGTGCCAGCAGTTTACGACAGGGGGCGACTAGAGACTACGAGCAGTACTTC. It yields the protein CASSLRQGATRDYEQYF.

This clone was counted only a few times. The chain combines TRBV10-3 with TRBJ2-7; D is uncertain. CDR1 is ENHRY, CDR2 SYGVKD, per germline. CDR3 length: 14 amino acids. V was shortened by 0 bases and J by 4 bases, with 10 bases between the two germline ends. The CDR3: CAISESIGAYEQYF. As DNA, the CDR3 is TGTGCCATCAGTGAGTCTATCGGTGCTTACGAGCAGTACTTC.

For this clone: Relative to the germline gene, one junction end is altered; a read error may explain this. V usage is TRBV18 and J usage is TRBJ1-4; TRBD1 agrees at 9 bases. The germline CDR1 and CDR2 sequences are KGHSH and LQKENI. The length of the CDR3 is 15 residues. The CDR3 nucleotides read TGTGCCAGCTCGCCACAGGGGGCCGGGAATGAAAAACTGTTTTTT. It is translated as CASSPQGAGNEKLFF.

V usage is TRBV7-9 and J usage is TRBJ1-2; 7 bases match TRBD1. Germline trimming cut 5 bases from V and 7 bases from J; bases unmatched to any gene: 13. The length of the CDR3 is 15 residues. In germline, CDR1 is SEHNR, CDR2 FQNEAQ (reference sequence). The CDR3, as DNA: TGTGCCAGCAGCCCGGCTTCGAGGGGGCAGGGTGGCTACACCTTC. Its translation: CASSPASRGQGGYTF.

This clone was detected only once. The V gene is TRBV20-1, the J gene TRBJ1-1; TRBD1 matches at 7 bases. There are 11 residues in the CDR3. Trimming removed 3 bases from V and 11 bases from J; junction bases left unmatched: 6. Germline lookup yields CDR1 DFQATT and CDR2 SNEGSKA (reference sequence). CDR3 DNA: TGCAGTGCTAGGGACAGGCAACGGGCTTTCTTT. This gives the protein CSARDRQRAFF.

The chain uses TRBV7-9 and TRBJ2-6; the match to TRBD1 covers 7 bases. There are 18 residues in the CDR3. Per germline, CDR1 SEHNR and CDR2 FQNEAQ (reference sequence). Trimming cost V 0 bases and J 0 bases; bases outside gene matches: 5. DNA of the CDR3: TGTGCCAGCAGCTTAGCCGGGACAGCTATCTCTGGGGCCAACGTCCTGACTTTC. As protein: CASSLAGTAISGANVLTF.

The chain recombines TRBV7-9 with TRBJ2-5; D gene uncertain. The CDR3 is 15 residues long. Germline CDR1 SEHNR, CDR2 FQNEAQ (reference sequence). The germline V and J ends were trimmed by 5 bases and 3 bases, with 16 bases remaining between them. The CDR3 DNA follows: TGTGCCAGCAGCCCACAGCTAAGGGCCGAAGAGACCCAGTACTTC. Its translation: CASSPQLRAEETQYF.

This clone was detected once. The J gene is TRBJ2-3, the V gene TRBV5-4; maybe TRBD1 (6 bases). Germline V CDR1 and CDR2: SGHNT, YYREEE (reference sequence). Deletions cut 4 bases from V and 7 bases from J, with 10 bases between. This CDR3 region has 12 residues. The CDR3 sequence: CASSGTGNTQYF. The CDR3, as DNA: TGTGCCAGCAGCGGTACAGGGAATACGCAGTATTTT.

The chain links TRBV5-5 to TRBJ2-7; perhaps TRBD1 as D (5 bases). The CDR3 runs 14 residues. CDR1 is SGHKS and CDR2 is YYEKEE in the germline V gene (reference sequence). Trimming took off 0 bases at V and 3 bases at J, with 10 bases between the two ends. CDR3 region: CASSLGQSYYEQYF. CDR3 DNA sequence: TGTGCCAGCAGCTTGGGACAGTCATACTACGAGCAGTACTTC.

The sample holds a few counts of this clone. This chain connects TRBV7-9 to TRBJ2-2, with D possibly matching TRBD1 (6 bases). With 7 bases removed from V and 6 bases from J, the gap between germline ends came to 21 bases. From germline, CDR1 is SEHNR and CDR2 FQNEAQ (reference sequence). The CDR3 is 16 residues long. The CDR3 sequence: CASNPTGPGGPGELFF. The CDR3 DNA sequence: TGTGCCAGCAACCCTACAGGGCCAGGCGGGCCCGGGGAGCTGTTTTTT. The entire variable domain, with the rest obtained from reference TRBV7-9 and TRBJ2-2, is as follows: DTGVSQNPRHKITKRGQNVTFRCDPISEHNRLYWYRQTLGQGPEFLTYFQNEAQLEKSRLLSDRFSAERPKGSFSTLEIQRTEQGDSAMYLCASNPTGPGGPGELFFGEGSRLTVL.

The DNA for the CDR3 is TGTGCCAGTAGTATAGTCCGGACCTATAGCAATCAGCCCCAGCATTTT. Protein: CASSIVRTYSNQPQHF. This sequence joins TRBV19 and TRBJ1-5; D is unclear. CDR1 is LNHDA, CDR2 SQIVND, per germline (reference sequence). The V gene lost 1 base and the J gene lost 0 bases, with 10 bases spanning the gap. CDR3 size: 16 residues.

The V call is TRBV10-2, the J call TRBJ1-5, with D unresolved. The CDR3 covers 12 residues. V lost 0 bases and J lost 7, with 4 bases in between. CDR1 WSHSY and CDR2 SAAADI come from the germline V gene. CDR3 region: CASSESRQPQHF. The CDR3 DNA reads TGCGCCAGCAGTGAGTCAAGGCAGCCCCAGCATTTT.

The V call is TRBV30, the J call TRBJ1-5, with D possibly TRBD1 on 5 matching bases. V gave up 4 bases and J gave up 6 bases, with 13 bases separating them. The germline V gene encodes CDR1 GTSNPN and CDR2 SVGIG (reference sequence). The CDR3 totals 13 residues. The CDR3 region has the DNA TGTGCCTGGACAGGGAGTTCGGGTCAGCCCCAGCATTTT. Translation: CAWTGSSGQPQHF.

The chain links TRBV5-3 to TRBJ2-7, with D possibly matching TRBD1 (6 bases). TRBV5-3 is an ORF; its function is uncertain. Deletions cut 4 bases from V and 0 bases from J, with 17 bases between. CDR3 size: 16 residues. The CDR3 is CARSPPRTDYSYEQYF. The CDR3 DNA reads as TGTGCCAGAAGCCCGCCCCGGACAGATTACTCCTACGAGCAGTACTTC.